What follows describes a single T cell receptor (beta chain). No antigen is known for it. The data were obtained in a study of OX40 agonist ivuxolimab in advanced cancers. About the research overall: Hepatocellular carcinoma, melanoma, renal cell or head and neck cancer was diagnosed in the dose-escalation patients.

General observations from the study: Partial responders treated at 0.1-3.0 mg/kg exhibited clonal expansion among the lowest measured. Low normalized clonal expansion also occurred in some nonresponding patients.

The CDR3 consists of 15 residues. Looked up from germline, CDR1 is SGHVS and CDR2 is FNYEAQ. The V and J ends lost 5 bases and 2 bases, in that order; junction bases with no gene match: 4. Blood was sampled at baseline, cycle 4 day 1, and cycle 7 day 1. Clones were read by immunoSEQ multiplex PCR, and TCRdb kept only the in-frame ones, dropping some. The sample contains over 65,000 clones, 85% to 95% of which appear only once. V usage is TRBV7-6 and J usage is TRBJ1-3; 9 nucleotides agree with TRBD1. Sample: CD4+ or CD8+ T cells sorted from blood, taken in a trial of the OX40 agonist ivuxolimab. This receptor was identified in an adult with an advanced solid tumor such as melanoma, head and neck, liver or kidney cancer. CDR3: CASSEGTGTGNTIYF. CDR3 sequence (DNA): TGTGCCAGCAGCGAGGGGACAGGGACTGGAAACACCATATATTTT. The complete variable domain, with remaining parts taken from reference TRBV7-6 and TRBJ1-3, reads GAGVSQSPRYKVTKRGQDVALRCDPISGHVSLYWYRQALGQGPEFLTYFNYEAQQDKSGLPNDRFSAERPEGSISTLTIQRTEQRDSAMYRCASSEGTGTGNTIYFGEGSWLTVV.